These 31 T cell receptor beta chains share one sample of origin, sequenced in a study of shared clonotypes between healthy human individuals. The table came from immunoSEQ multiplex PCR; TCRdb's copy has only in-frame clones and leaves some out. The sample has about 2.4 million clones, 93% seen once. Sequencing used naive CD4+ T cells from PBMCs. Subset meaning: CD45RA+ positively selected. The receptors shown here come from a man younger than 35 in good health. Some clones in this sample may be carry-over from other donors' samples.

This clone was seen only a few times. This chain uses TRBV6-1 with TRBJ1-2, with D possibly TRBD1 on 5 matching bases. Germline assignment: CDR1 MNHNS and CDR2 SASEGT. The V end lost 1 base, the J end lost 3 bases, and 9 bases lay between the germline ends. The CDR3 is 14 residues long. The CDR3 protein is CASSEVGLDYGYTF. DNA of the CDR3: TGTGCCAGCAGTGAAGTGGGGCTGGACTATGGCTACACCTTC.

V gene TRBV27 combines with J gene TRBJ2-1; 14 bases fit TRBD2. Germline trimming cut 6 bases from V and 0 bases from J; bases unmatched to any gene: 10. This CDR3 is built from 19 residues. The germline CDR1 and CDR2 sequences are MNHEY and SMNVEV (reference sequence). The CDR3 nucleotides are TGTGCCAGCAGCCCCGAGTATGGACTAGCGGGAGGCTCCTACAATGAGCAGTTCTTC. Residues: CASSPEYGLAGGSYNEQFF.

This chain connects TRBV19 to TRBJ1-2, with TRBD1 identical over 12 bases. Trimming removed 8 bases from V and 7 bases from J; junction bases left unmatched: 17. The germline V gene encodes CDR1 LNHDA and CDR2 SQIVND (reference sequence). The CDR3 consists of 17 residues. CDR3 nucleotides: TGTGCCAGTTTTTACTCCGGGACAGGGGGCACGTTAGGTGGCTACACCTTC. Protein product: CASFYSGTGGTLGGYTF.

The chain carries TRBV2 and TRBJ2-3; 11 bases align to TRBD2. CDR1 and CDR2 from the germline V gene are SNHLY and FYNNEI. The CDR3 totals 16 residues. V trimming: 6 bases; J trimming: 3 bases; junction bases outside the gene matches: 8. The CDR3 nucleotides are TGTGCCAGCAGGGATTTTAGCGGGAGGGGGACAGATACGCAGTATTTT. This gives the protein CASRDFSGRGTDTQYF. Full variable domain (rest looked up from reference TRBV2 and TRBJ2-3): EPEVTQTPSHQVTQMGQEVILRCVPISNHLYFYWYRQILGQKVEFLVSFYNNEISEKSEIFDDQFSVERPDGSNFTLKIRSTKLEDSAMYFCASRDFSGRGTDTQYFGPGTRLTVL.

V gene TRBV5-1 combines with J gene TRBJ2-7; 9 bases agree with TRBD1. V dropped 4 bases and J dropped 1; count of bases not matched to a gene: 12. CDR3 length equals 17 residues. Germline assignment: CDR1 SGHRS and CDR2 YFSETQ. This CDR3 reads CASSIGIGTGRSYEQYF. For the CDR3, the DNA is TGCGCCAGCAGCATTGGAATAGGGACAGGGAGGTCCTACGAGCAGTACTTC.

Turning to this clone: Other DNA sequences of this sample code for an identical CDR3. This chain joins TRBV5-1 and TRBJ2-1, with 9 nucleotides matching TRBD2. V dropped 0 bases and J dropped 4; count of bases not matched to a gene: 2. The CDR3 sequence is 15 residues long. Germline lookup yields CDR1 SGHRS and CDR2 YFSETQ. CDR3 coding DNA: TGCGCCAGCAGCTTGGGCGGGAGGGGGTACAATGAGCAGTTCTTC. Its translation: CASSLGGRGYNEQFF.

A note on this clone: Other nucleotide sequences from this sample produce the same CDR3. The chain employs TRBV7-9 and TRBJ2-7, with 10 bases identical to TRBD2. The CDR3 length is 15 residues. Per the germline V gene, CDR1 is SEHNR and CDR2 is FQNEAQ (reference sequence). J lost 5 bases, V lost 1 base, and 5 bases had no gene match. The CDR3 sequence is CASSLGGLAGDEQYF. In DNA, the CDR3 is TGTGCCAGCAGCTTAGGTGGCCTAGCGGGAGACGAGCAGTACTTC. Filled out from reference TRBV7-9 and TRBJ2-7, the complete variable domain reads DTGVSQNPRHKITKRGQNVTFRCDPISEHNRLYWYRQTLGQGPEFLTYFQNEAQLEKSRLLSDRFSAERPKGSFSTLEIQRTEQGDSAMYLCASSLGGLAGDEQYFGPGTRLTVT.

V usage is TRBV21-1 and J usage is TRBJ2-1; the table assigns TRBD2, which was not confirmed against the DNA. TRBV21-1 is designated a pseudogene. The CDR3 runs to 17 residues. The CDR3 loop is CASSPAAGPRSGNEQFF. The CDR3 DNA reads TGTGCCAGCAGCCCAGCAGCGGGGCCCAGGTCTGGAAATGAGCAGTTCTTC.

A remark on this clone: Mismatch with germline at one junction end may stem from a read error. The chain combines TRBV11-2 with TRBJ2-1; 10 bases line up with TRBD1. CDR1 SGHAT and CDR2 FQNNGV come from the germline V gene. The length of the CDR3 is 16 residues. The CDR3 loop is CASRSVPGQGYNGQFF. CDR3 in DNA: TGTGCCAGCAGATCCGTACCGGGACAGGGGTACAATGGGCAGTTCTTC.

The J gene is TRBJ1-5, the V gene TRBV28, with D hard to call. This CDR3 is built from 12 residues. The V gene's germline CDR1 is MDHEN and CDR2 SYDVKM. Trimming cost V 10 bases and J 3 bases, with 10 bases left between them. CDR3 in amino acids: CATWRNNQPQHF. CDR3 coding DNA: TGTGCCACCTGGCGTAACAATCAGCCCCAGCATTTT.

This clone came up once. This chain uses TRBV9 with TRBJ2-2; 11 bases align to TRBD1. Trimming removed 4 bases from V and 0 bases from J; junction bases left unmatched: 8. Germline V CDR1 and CDR2: SGDLS, YYNGEE. CDR3 size: 18 residues. The CDR3 sequence is CASSYGDRGTSNTGELFF. The CDR3 nucleotides are TGTGCCAGCAGCTACGGGGACAGGGGGACGTCGAACACCGGGGAGCTGTTTTTT. The variable domain in full, completed from reference TRBV9 and TRBJ2-2, reads DSGVTQTPKHLITATGQRVTLRCSPRSGDLSVYWYQQSLDQGLQFLIQYYNGEERAKGNILERFSAQQFPDLHSELNLSSLELGDSALYFCASSYGDRGTSNTGELFFGEGSRLTVL.

The sample holds a few counts of this clone. The rearrangement links TRBV30 to TRBJ2-3, with TRBD1 matching over 7 bases. Per germline, CDR1 GTSNPN and CDR2 SVGIG (reference sequence). This CDR3 has 14 amino acids. V lost 5 bases, J lost 6 bases, and 11 bases stayed unmatched. The CDR3 nucleotides read TGTGCCTGGGTGGAACGGACAGGAGACGATACGCAGTATTTT. Translated, it gives CAWVERTGDDTQYF.

The chain combines TRBV7-9 with TRBJ2-5; D may correspond to TRBD1 or TRBD2 (5 bases each). The J call is uncertain, as TRBJ2-7 better fits the DNA end. The germline V gene encodes CDR1 SEHNR and CDR2 FQNEAQ (reference sequence). The CDR3 loop spans 14 amino acids. CDR3 coding DNA: TGTGCCAGCAGCTCGGGACGGGCGGCCTACGAGCAGTACTTC. Protein sequence: CASSSGRAAYEQYF.

For this clone: Other nucleotide sequences in the sample specify the same CDR3. This chain connects TRBV5-1 to TRBJ2-7; the D is unclear. The CDR3 length is 15 residues. CDR1 SGHRS and CDR2 YFSETQ come from the germline V gene. V was pared by 2 bases and J by 0 bases, with 12 bases between. The CDR3 region has the DNA TGCGCCAGCAGCTTTGACGGAACGAGCTCCTACGAGCAGTACTTC. As protein: CASSFDGTSSYEQYF.

The CDR3 sequence: CASSQGEGPHEQYF. The CDR3 DNA is TGTGCCAGCAGTCAGGGGGAGGGCCCCCACGAGCAGTACTTC. This chain uses TRBV9 with TRBJ2-7; D might be TRBD1 or TRBD2, each matching 7 bases. Germline assignment: CDR1 SGDLS and CDR2 YYNGEE. The CDR3 spans 14 residues. V dropped 5 bases and J dropped 5 bases, with 17 bases sitting between them.

This chain joins TRBV29-1 and TRBJ1-3; no reliable D call. The CDR3 is 13 amino acids. Trimming removed 7 bases from V and 3 bases from J, with 13 bases in between. CDR1 and CDR2 from the germline V gene are SQVTM and ANQGSEA. The DNA for the CDR3 is TGCAGCGCTGCGATGACGGGTGGAAACACCATATATTTT. It is translated as CSAAMTGGNTIYF.

The V and J genes are TRBV27 and TRBJ1-5, with D perhaps TRBD1 (6 bases). CDR1 is MNHEY, CDR2 SMNVEV, per germline (reference sequence). The V gene lost 5 bases and the J gene lost 0 bases, with 17 bases spanning the gap. The CDR3 totals 17 residues. The CDR3 loop reads CASSRKAAGDSNQPQHF. CDR3 bases: TGTGCCAGCAGTCGAAAGGCGGCAGGGGATAGCAATCAGCCCCAGCATTTT.

The chain uses TRBV6-5 and TRBJ1-2; D remains ambiguous. This CDR3 is 14 amino acids long. Germline loops: CDR1 MNHEY, CDR2 SVGAGI. Trimming took off 0 bases at V and 8 bases at J, with 13 bases between the two ends. The CDR3 protein is CASSYSEGDEGYTF. The CDR3 bases are TGTGCCAGCAGTTACTCGGAGGGAGACGAAGGCTACACCTTC.

The CDR3 nucleotides read TGTGCCACCAGCAGAGATTCTTGGGGAGGCAATCAGCCCCAGCATTTT. Its protein product is CATSRDSWGGNQPQHF. The chain has TRBV15 and TRBJ1-5, with no clear D. V shed 0 bases and J shed 2 bases, with 11 bases lying between them. The CDR3 is 16 residues long. Germline-derived CDR1 and CDR2 are LNHNV and YYDKDF (reference sequence).

This chain uses TRBV5-1 with TRBJ1-1; D gene unclear. CDR3 size: 13 residues. Trimming removed 4 bases at V and 6 bases at J, with 13 bases between. CDR1 is SGHRS, CDR2 YFSETQ, per germline. CDR3 region: CASSTGPVSEAFF. DNA for the CDR3: TGCGCCAGCAGCACCGGACCCGTGTCTGAAGCTTTCTTT. Full variable domain (outside the CDR3, taken from reference TRBV5-1 and TRBJ1-1): KAGVTQTPRYLIKTRGQQVTLSCSPISGHRSVSWYQQTPGQGLQFLFEYFSETQRNKGNFPGRFSGRQFSNSRSEMNVSTLELGDSALYLCASSTGPVSEAFFGQGTRLTVV.

The chain recombines TRBV5-1 with TRBJ2-4, with 9 bases that match TRBD1. V lost 3 bases, J lost 5 bases, and 9 bases stayed unmatched. Germline CDR1 SGHRS, CDR2 YFSETQ. CDR3 length equals 16 residues. DNA of the CDR3: TGCGCCAGCAGCTCTGGTGAGACAGGGGGGGAAAACATTCAGTACTTC. Translation gives CASSSGETGGENIQYF.

V gene TRBV19 combines with J gene TRBJ2-2, with D unclear. V was trimmed by 4 bases and J by 7 bases, leaving 16 bases between them. The CDR3 contains 15 residues. Germline assignment: CDR1 LNHDA and CDR2 SQIVND (reference sequence). The CDR3 DNA sequence: TGTGCCAGTAGTAAAAACACTTACGGGCACGGGGAGCTGTTTTTT. This sequence encodes CASSKNTYGHGELFF.

J is TRBJ1-6 and V is TRBV4-3; 9 nucleotides line up with TRBD1. The CDR3 loop spans 17 amino acids. V was clipped by 1 base and J by 11 bases; unmatched bases: 12. Germline values: CDR1 LGHNA, CDR2 YSLEER. The CDR3 DNA is TGCGCCAGCAGCCAAGGGGACAGGGCTTTCGGCTTGACACCCCTCCACTTT. This encodes CASSQGDRAFGLTPLHF.

V usage is TRBV27 and J usage is TRBJ2-1; 9 bases fit TRBD2. Germline V gene sequence: CDR1 MNHEY, CDR2 SMNVEV (reference sequence). The CDR3 runs 15 residues. Trimming at V came to 3 bases and at J to 7 bases, leaving 7 bases not matched to a gene. CDR3 loop: CASSFAGGPGNEQFF. The CDR3 DNA follows: TGTGCCAGCAGTTTCGCGGGAGGGCCGGGGAATGAGCAGTTCTTC.

This chain links TRBV5-5 with TRBJ2-7, with D uncertain. This CDR3 region has 9 residues. Germline V gene sequence: CDR1 SGHKS, CDR2 YYEKEE (reference sequence). The CDR3 here is CASSLLGRV. The CDR3 DNA follows: TGTGCCAGCAGCTTGTTGGGCAGGGTC.

The chain employs TRBV25-1 and TRBJ1-1; weak D call: TRBD1 (5 bases). Per germline, CDR1 MGHDK and CDR2 SYGVNS. V lost 3 bases and J 2 bases, leaving 13 bases between the germline ends. The CDR3 loop spans 15 amino acids. CDR3 nucleotide sequence: TGTGCCAGCAGTGATGACCAGGGAGGTAACACTGAAGCTTTCTTT. Translating gives CASSDDQGGNTEAFF. Using reference TRBV25-1 and TRBJ1-1 for the parts outside the CDR3, the full variable domain is EADIYQTPRYLVIGTGKKITLECSQTMGHDKMYWYQQDPGMELHLIHYSYGVNSTEKGDLSSESTVSRIRTEHFPLTLESARPSHTSQYLCASSDDQGGNTEAFFGQGTRLTVV.

This clone was observed once. The genes are TRBV5-1 and TRBJ2-1, with D possibly matching TRBD2 (6 bases). This CDR3 is built from 14 residues. Germline lookup yields CDR1 SGHRS and CDR2 YFSETQ. V was shortened by 2 bases and J by 6 bases, with 12 bases between the two germline ends. CDR3 in DNA: TGCGCCAGCAGCTTCGGGTTGGGAGGCAATGAGCAGTTCTTC. It is translated as CASSFGLGGNEQFF. The full variable domain, rest sourced from reference TRBV5-1 and TRBJ2-1, is KAGVTQTPRYLIKTRGQQVTLSCSPISGHRSVSWYQQTPGQGLQFLFEYFSETQRNKGNFPGRFSGRQFSNSRSEMNVSTLELGDSALYLCASSFGLGGNEQFFGPGTRLTVL.

The rearrangement links TRBV19 to TRBJ2-4, with D possibly TRBD1 on 6 matching bases. Germline CDR1 and CDR2: LNHDA and SQIVND (reference sequence). This CDR3 comprises 16 residues. V was trimmed by 3 bases and J by 1 base, leaving 13 bases between them. The DNA for the CDR3 is TGTGCCAGTAGTATCCTCCAGGGGACGGCCAAAAACATTCAGTACTTC. This translates into CASSILQGTAKNIQYF.

The chain is built from TRBV2 and TRBJ2-2, with 8 bases identical to TRBD2. V was clipped by 7 bases and J by 0 bases; unmatched bases: 4. Germline V lookup: CDR1 SNHLY, CDR2 FYNNEI. The CDR3 covers 15 residues. The CDR3 nucleotides are TGTGCCAGCAAATCACTAGCGGCGAACACCGGGGAGCTGTTTTTT. This sequence encodes CASKSLAANTGELFF.

CDR3 protein: CASSADRVSHTQYF. The CDR3 DNA reads as TGTGCCAGCAGCGCCGACAGGGTTTCGCATACGCAGTATTTT. The chain is built from TRBV6-5 and TRBJ2-3, with 7 bases fitting TRBD1. The CDR3 is 14 residues long. V was clipped by 6 bases and J by 7 bases; unmatched bases: 10. Germline V gene lookup returns CDR1 MNHEY and CDR2 SVGAGI.

This clone was seen a single time. V is TRBV7-2 and J is TRBJ1-2; D unresolved. CDR1 is SGHTA, CDR2 FQGNSA, per germline. CDR3 length equals 16 residues. Trimming removed 1 base from V and 8 bases from J, with 20 bases in between. The CDR3 DNA sequence: TGTGCCAGCAGCTTAGGCATCTGGGCAGTGGCCTCCGGCTACACCTTC. Translated: CASSLGIWAVASGYTF.